This passage covers 8 T cell receptor beta chains from one sample sequenced in a study of a mutant IDH1 vaccine in newly diagnosed glioma. The assay was immunoSEQ multiplex PCR, and TCRdb's table has in-frame clones only and misses some. The data hold roughly 40,000 clones, with approximately 83% observed a single time. Which antigens these TCRs recognize remains unknown. Time point specified: week 5, during vaccination. Doses of 300 ug of mutant IDH1 20-mer peptide were given with topical imiquimod. Sequences were derived from PBMCs, sampled from a glioma patient whose treatment included an IDH1 peptide vaccine. The source is a man aged 40-49 years with glioma.

This sequence joins TRBV25-1 and TRBJ1-2; 9 bases map to TRBD1. The germline V gene has CDR1 MGHDK and CDR2 SYGVNS. Trimming cost V 1 base and J 3 bases; bases outside gene matches: 3. CDR3 size: 15 residues. CDR3 sequence: CASSEFYRGHYGYTF. The CDR3 nucleotides are TGTGCCAGCAGTGAATTCTACAGGGGGCACTATGGCTACACCTTC.

The chain employs TRBV10-3 and TRBJ1-2; D gene ambiguous. Between the trimmed V and J ends, which lost 2 bases and 6 bases, there was a span of 13 bases. Looked up from germline, CDR1 is ENHRY and CDR2 is SYGVKD. This CDR3 spans 14 amino acids. The CDR3 DNA reads as TGTGCCATCAGTGAGAAAAGCGGGAAGGATGGCTACACCTTC. Amino acids: CAISEKSGKDGYTF.

The chain employs TRBV11-2 and TRBJ2-7, with 7 bases that match TRBD2. With 5 bases clipped from V and 0 bases from J, the junction kept 10 bases outside the gene matches. The CDR3 loop spans 16 amino acids. In germline, CDR1 is SGHAT, CDR2 FQNNGV. Here the CDR3 reads CASSPLGGGGSYEQYF. The DNA for the CDR3 is TGTGCCAGCAGCCCTCTCGGTGGGGGGGGCTCCTACGAGCAGTACTTC.

The V gene is TRBV4-3, the J gene TRBJ2-3; 9 nucleotides line up with TRBD2. The germline CDR1 and CDR2 sequences are LGHNA and YSLEER. The CDR3 totals 15 residues. Losses at the gene ends were 2 bases for V and 0 bases for J; bases not matched to a gene: 0. The CDR3 bases are TGCGCCAGCAGCCAACTAGCGGGGAGCACAGATACGCAGTATTTT. It translates to CASSQLAGSTDTQYF.

The chain is built from TRBV6-5 and TRBJ1-5, with 9 bases aligning to TRBD1. V dropped 5 bases and J dropped 9; count of bases not matched to a gene: 11. Germline CDR1 reads MNHEY; CDR2 reads SVGAGI. The length of the CDR3 is 15 residues. The CDR3 protein is CASSPTGGVPRPQHF. The CDR3, as DNA: TGTGCCAGCAGTCCAACAGGGGGCGTCCCTCGGCCCCAGCATTTT.

The chain joins TRBV9 to TRBJ1-1; TRBD1 aligns across 8 bases. Germline trimming cut 0 bases from V and 3 bases from J; bases unmatched to any gene: 7. This CDR3 contains 16 residues. Germline CDR1 is SGDLS and CDR2 is YYNGEE. CDR3 bases: TGTGCCAGCAGCGTAGGGACAGGGAGGTCGGACACTGAAGCTTTCTTT. Translation: CASSVGTGRSDTEAFF.

By proportion, this clone is medium-sized. The chain couples TRBV7-3 to TRBJ2-1, with 10 bases that match TRBD1. The CDR3 contains 16 residues. CDR1 is SGHTA and CDR2 is FQGTGA in the germline V gene. V shed 1 base and J 1 base; nucleotides not matched to a gene: 1. The CDR3 DNA sequence: TGTGCCAGCAGCTTAAAGGACAGGGGGTCCTACAATGAGCAGTTCTTC. The encoded protein is CASSLKDRGSYNEQFF.

This chain connects TRBV9 to TRBJ2-7; TRBD1 might be the D (6 bases). This CDR3 has 13 residues. The V and J ends lost 6 bases and 5 bases respectively, with 15 bases between them. The germline gives CDR1 SGDLS, CDR2 YYNGEE. The CDR3 DNA reads TGTGCCAGCACCAGTCCAGGGGTCGACGAGCAGTACTTC. This sequence encodes CASTSPGVDEQYF.